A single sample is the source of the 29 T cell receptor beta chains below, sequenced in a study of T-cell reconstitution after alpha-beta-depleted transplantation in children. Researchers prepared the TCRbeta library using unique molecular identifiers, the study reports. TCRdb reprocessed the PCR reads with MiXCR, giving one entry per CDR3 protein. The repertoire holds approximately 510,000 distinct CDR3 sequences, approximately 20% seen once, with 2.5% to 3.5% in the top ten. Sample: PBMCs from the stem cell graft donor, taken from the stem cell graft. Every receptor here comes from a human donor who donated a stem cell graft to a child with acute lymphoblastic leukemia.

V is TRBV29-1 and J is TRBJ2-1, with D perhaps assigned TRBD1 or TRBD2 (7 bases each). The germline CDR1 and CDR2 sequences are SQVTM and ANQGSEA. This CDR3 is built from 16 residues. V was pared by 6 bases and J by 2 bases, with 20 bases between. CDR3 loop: CSVSGKAGQPYNEQFF. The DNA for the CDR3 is TGCAGCGTCAGTGGGAAAGCGGGACAGCCCTACAATGAGCAGTTCTTC.

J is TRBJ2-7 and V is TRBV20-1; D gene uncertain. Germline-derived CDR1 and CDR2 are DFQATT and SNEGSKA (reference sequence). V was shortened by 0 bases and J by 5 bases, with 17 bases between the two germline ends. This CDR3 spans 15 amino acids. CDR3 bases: TGCAGTGCTAGAGATGTCCTTCGAGCTGAGGACGAGCAGTACTTC. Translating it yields CSARDVLRAEDEQYF.

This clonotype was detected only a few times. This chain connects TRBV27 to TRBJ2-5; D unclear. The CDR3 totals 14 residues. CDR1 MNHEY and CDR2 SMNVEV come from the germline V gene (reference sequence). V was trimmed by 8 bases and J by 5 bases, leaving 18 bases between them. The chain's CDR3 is CASQARLAMETQYF. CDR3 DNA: TGTGCCAGCCAAGCCCGCTTAGCCATGGAGACCCAGTACTTC.

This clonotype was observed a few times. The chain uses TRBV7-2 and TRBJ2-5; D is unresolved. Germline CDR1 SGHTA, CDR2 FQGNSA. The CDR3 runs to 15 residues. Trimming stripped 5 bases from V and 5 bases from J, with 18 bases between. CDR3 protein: CASSPTASPQETQYF. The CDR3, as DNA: TGTGCCAGCAGCCCTACGGCGAGCCCGCAGGAGACCCAGTACTTC.

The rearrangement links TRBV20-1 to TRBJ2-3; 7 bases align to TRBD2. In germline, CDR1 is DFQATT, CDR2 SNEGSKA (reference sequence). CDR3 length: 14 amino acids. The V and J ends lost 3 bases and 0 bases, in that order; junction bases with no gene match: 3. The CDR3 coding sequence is TGCAGTGCTAGGGGGAGGGTTAGCACAGATACGCAGTATTTT. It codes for CSARGRVSTDTQYF.

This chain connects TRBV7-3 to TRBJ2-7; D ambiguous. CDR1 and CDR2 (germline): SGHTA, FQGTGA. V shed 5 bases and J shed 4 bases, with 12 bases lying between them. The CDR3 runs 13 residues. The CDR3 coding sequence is TGTGCCAGCAGCCCCCGTCGTGGTTACGAGCAGTACTTC. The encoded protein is CASSPRRGYEQYF.

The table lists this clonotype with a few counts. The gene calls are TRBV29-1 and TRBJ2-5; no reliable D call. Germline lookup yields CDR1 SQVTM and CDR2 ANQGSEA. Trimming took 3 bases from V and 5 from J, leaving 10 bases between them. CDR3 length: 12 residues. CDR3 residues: CSVERPGETQYF. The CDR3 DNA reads TGCAGCGTTGAGAGGCCCGGGGAGACCCAGTACTTC.

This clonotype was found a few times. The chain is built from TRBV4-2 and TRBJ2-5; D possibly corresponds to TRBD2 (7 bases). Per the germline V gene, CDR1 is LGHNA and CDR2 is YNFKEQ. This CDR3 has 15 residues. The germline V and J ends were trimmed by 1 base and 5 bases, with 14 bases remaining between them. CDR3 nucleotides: TGTGCCAGCAGCCAAGTAGAGGGGGAGGGGGAGACCCAGTACTTC. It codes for CASSQVEGEGETQYF.

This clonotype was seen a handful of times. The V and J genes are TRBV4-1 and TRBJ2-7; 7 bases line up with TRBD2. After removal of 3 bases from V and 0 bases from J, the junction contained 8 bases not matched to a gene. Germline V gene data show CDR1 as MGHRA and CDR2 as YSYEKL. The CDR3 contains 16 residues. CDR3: CASSQELASPSYEQYF. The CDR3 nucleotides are TGCGCCAGCAGCCAGGAACTAGCGTCTCCCTCCTACGAGCAGTACTTC.

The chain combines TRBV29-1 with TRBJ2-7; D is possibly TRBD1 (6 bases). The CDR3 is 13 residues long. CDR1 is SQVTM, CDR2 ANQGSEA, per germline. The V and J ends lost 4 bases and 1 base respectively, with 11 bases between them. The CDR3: CSVGTVQSYEQYF. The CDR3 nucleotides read TGCAGCGTTGGGACAGTCCAGTCCTACGAGCAGTACTTC.

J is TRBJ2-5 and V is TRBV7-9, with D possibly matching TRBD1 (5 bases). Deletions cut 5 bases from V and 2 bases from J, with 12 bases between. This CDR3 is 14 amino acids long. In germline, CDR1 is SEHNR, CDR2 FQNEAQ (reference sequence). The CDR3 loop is CASSRVGVQETQYF. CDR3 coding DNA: TGTGCCAGCAGCCGTGTAGGGGTGCAAGAGACCCAGTACTTC.

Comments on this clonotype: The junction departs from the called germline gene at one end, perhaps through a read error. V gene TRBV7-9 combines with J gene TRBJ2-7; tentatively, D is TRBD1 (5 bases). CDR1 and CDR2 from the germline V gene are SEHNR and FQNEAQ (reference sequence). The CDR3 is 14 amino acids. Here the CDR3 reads CASSPAQASYEQYF. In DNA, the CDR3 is TGTGCCAGCAGCCCCGCACAGGCCTCCTACGAGCAGTACTTT.

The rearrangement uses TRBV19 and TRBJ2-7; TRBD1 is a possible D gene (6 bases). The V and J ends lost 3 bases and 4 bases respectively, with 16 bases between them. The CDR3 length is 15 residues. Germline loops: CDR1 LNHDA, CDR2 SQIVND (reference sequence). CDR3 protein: CASSIGAGASYEQYF. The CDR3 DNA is TGTGCCAGTAGTATCGGGGCAGGGGCATCGTACGAGCAGTACTTC.

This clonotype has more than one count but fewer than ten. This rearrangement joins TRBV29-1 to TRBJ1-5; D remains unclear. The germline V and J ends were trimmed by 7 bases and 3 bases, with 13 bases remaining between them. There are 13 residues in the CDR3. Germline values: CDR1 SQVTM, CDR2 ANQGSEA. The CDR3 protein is CSALGRPNQPQHF. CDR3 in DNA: TGCAGCGCCCTCGGACGGCCCAATCAGCCCCAGCATTTT.

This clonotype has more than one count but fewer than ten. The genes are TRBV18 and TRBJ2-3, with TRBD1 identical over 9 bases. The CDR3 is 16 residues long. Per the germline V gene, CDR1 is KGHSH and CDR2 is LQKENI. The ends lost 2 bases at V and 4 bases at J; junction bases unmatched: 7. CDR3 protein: CASSPSRDRVADTQYF. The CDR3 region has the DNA TGTGCCAGCTCACCAAGTCGGGACAGGGTAGCAGATACGCAGTATTTT.

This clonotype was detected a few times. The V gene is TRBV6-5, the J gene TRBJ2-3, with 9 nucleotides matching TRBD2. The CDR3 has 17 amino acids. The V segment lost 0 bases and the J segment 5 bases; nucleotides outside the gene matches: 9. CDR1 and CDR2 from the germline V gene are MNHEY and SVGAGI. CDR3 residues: CASSYSMVVAGEDTQYF. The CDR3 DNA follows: TGTGCCAGCAGTTACTCGATGGTGGTAGCGGGAGAAGATACGCAGTATTTT.

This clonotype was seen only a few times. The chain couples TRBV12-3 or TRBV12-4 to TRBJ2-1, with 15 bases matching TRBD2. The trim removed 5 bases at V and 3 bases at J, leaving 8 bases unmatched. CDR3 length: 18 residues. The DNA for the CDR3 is TGTGCCAGCAGTGCCGGACTAGCGGGAGGGGATATCTACAATGAGCAGTTCTTC. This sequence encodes CASSAGLAGGDIYNEQFF.

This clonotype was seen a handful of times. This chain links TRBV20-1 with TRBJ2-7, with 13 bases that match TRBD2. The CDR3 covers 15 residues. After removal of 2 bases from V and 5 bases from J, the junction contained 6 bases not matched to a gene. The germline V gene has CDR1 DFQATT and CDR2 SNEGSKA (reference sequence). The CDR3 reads CSARPGTSGIHEQYF. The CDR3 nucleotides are TGCAGTGCTAGACCTGGGACTAGCGGGATCCACGAGCAGTACTTC.

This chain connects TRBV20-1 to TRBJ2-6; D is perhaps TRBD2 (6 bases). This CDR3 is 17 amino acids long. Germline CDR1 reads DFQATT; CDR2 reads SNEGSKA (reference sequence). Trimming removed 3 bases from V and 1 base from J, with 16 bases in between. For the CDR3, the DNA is TGCAGTGCTAGGAGGGACTTCGGGTCGTCTGGGGCCAACGTCCTGACTTTC. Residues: CSARRDFGSSGANVLTF.

As DNA, the CDR3 is TGCAGTGCTCCAGACAGCTTCGGGAGTAGATCAGATACGCAGTATTTT. It translates to CSAPDSFGSRSDTQYF. The chain has TRBV20-1 and TRBJ2-3; the D gene is possibly TRBD2 (6 bases). The CDR3 has 16 residues. Germline V gives CDR1 DFQATT, CDR2 SNEGSKA (reference sequence). V lost 5 bases to trimming and J lost 4 bases, with 22 bases between them.

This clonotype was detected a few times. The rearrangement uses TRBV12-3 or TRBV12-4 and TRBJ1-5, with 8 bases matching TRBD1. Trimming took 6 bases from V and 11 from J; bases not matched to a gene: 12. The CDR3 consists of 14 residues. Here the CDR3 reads CASSDGQGYAAQHF. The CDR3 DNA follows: TGTGCCAGCAGCGATGGACAGGGATATGCGGCCCAGCATTTT.

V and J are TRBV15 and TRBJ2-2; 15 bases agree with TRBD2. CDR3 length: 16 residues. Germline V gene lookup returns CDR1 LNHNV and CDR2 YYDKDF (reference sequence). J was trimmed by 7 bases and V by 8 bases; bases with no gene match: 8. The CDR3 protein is CATGPGTSGRHGELFF. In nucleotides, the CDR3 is TGTGCCACCGGACCTGGGACTAGCGGGAGGCACGGGGAGCTGTTTTTT.

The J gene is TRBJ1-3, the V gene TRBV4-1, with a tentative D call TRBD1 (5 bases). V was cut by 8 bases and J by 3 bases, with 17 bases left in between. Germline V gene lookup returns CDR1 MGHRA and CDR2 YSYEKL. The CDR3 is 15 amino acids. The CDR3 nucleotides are TGCGCCAGCGGAAGTGGCAGGGAACGTGGAAACACCATATATTTT. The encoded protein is CASGSGRERGNTIYF.

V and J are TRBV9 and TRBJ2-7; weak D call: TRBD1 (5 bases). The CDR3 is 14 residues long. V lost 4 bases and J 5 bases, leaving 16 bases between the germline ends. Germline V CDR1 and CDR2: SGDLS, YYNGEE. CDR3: CASSIGQAHHEQYF. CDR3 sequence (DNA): TGTGCCAGCAGCATAGGACAAGCGCATCACGAGCAGTACTTC.

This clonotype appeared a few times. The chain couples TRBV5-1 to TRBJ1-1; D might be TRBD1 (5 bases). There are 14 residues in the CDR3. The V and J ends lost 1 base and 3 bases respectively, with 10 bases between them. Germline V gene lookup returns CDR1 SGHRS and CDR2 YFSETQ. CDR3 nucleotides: TGCGCCAGCAGCTTGATCATAGGGGACACTGAAGCTTTCTTT. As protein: CASSLIIGDTEAFF.

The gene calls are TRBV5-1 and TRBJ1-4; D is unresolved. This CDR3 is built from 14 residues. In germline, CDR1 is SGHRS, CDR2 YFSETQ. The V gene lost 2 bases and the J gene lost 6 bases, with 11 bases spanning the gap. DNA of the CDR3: TGCGCCAGCAGCTTCCCAGGAGGAGATGAAAAACTGTTTTTT. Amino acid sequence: CASSFPGGDEKLFF.

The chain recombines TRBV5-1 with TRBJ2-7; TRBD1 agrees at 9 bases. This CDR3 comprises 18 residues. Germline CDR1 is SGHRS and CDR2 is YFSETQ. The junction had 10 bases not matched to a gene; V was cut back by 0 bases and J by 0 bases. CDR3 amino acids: CASSLGDRVILPSYEQYF. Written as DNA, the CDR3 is TGCGCCAGCAGCTTGGGGGACAGGGTGATCTTGCCCTCCTACGAGCAGTACTTC.

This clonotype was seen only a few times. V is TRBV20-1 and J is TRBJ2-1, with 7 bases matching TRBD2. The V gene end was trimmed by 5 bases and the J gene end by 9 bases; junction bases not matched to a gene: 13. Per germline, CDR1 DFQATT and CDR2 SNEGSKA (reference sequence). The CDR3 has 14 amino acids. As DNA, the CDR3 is TGCAGTGCTCAGGTCGGGGAGGGCGTAGGTGAGCAGTTCTTC. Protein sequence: CSAQVGEGVGEQFF.

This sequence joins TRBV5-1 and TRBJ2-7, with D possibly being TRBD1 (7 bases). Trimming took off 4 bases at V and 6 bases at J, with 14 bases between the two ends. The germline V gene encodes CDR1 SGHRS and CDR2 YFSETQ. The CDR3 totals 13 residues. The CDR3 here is CASSPQGDSEQYF. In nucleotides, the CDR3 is TGCGCCAGCAGCCCGCAGGGGGACTCCGAGCAGTACTTC.